This entry concerns a single TCR beta chain. Its antigen specificity is not known. No base-level quality is on record; no much larger clone is a single base apart. Other DNA sequences in this sample translate to the same CDR3. The data were taken from a study of shared clonotypes between healthy human individuals (dated by TCRdb to the early 2020s). Background for the entire study: Three men and a couple of women, aged 18 to 49 years, made up the cohort. For each donor, three plates each were used for CD4 naive and CD4 memory, two plates were used for CD8 naive, and one plate was used for CD8 memory. Blood TCR repertoires of about five healthy adults were deeply sequenced to estimate repertoire size and the extent of clonotype sharing between individuals. To increase sequencing depth and limit assay-specific biases, different laboratories used diverse techniques to prepare libraries and sequence TCR repertoires. Each donor's leukapheresis produced roughly between roughly 0.94 and 9.5 billion PBMCs. Overall results and qualifications from the work: Across several donors, roughly 5% of naive CD4, roughly 3.8% of naive CD8, about 2.3% of memory CD4, and approximately 0.4% of memory CD8 clonotypes were shared. Higher generation probabilities were observed for clonotypes shared by all four sorted-subset donors than for non-shared clonotypes. Rarefaction of sorted-subset datasets indicated incomplete sequencing despite the large sequencing depth. Naive subsets generally had larger estimated clonotype richness than memory subsets did. Because the study included a small number of donors, the genetic and exposure-history diversity represented was limited. Pairwise subsampling indicated that sequencing depth was expected to affect the degree of clonotype sharing among donors. Sampling was restricted to blood, and TCR repertoires in tissue are likely to differ from TCR repertoires in blood.

Trimming removed 2 bases from V and 6 bases from J, leaving 3 bases between the germline ends. The germline V gene specifies SGDLS as CDR1 and YYNGEE as CDR2. From the cysteine up to the phenylalanine, the CDR3 has a length of 11 residues. Only the CDR3 region is kept as DNA, spanning 33 bases read in frame from base 1. CD8 naive samples were obtained by positive selection for CCR7 among CD45RO-negative cells, yielding a CD45RA+CCR7+ population from which TemRA cells were excluded. Healthy HIV-negative adults with no recently reported acute infections or vaccinations were included as donors. Every donor was a Caucasian adult residing in Nashville, Tennessee, USA. Blood was obtained by leukapheresis, after which PBMCs were separated by Ficoll-Histopaque density gradient centrifugation and cryopreserved in liquid nitrogen vapor phase. Purity and quantity of every magnetically sorted T cell population were checked by analytical flow cytometry. Genomic DNA was isolated from every sorted fraction and measured by UV absorbance on a Nanodrop 2000c.

Using the deep immunoSEQ assay, TCR CDR3 regions were amplified from genomic DNA by multiplex PCR. Extracted genomic DNA from each cell subset was distributed evenly across all wells of several immunoSEQ 96-well plates, and each plate was treated as a replicate. For sorted subsets, each replicate PCR was loaded with approximately 0.2 ug genomic DNA, equivalent to 25,000 to 35,000 T cell genomes. The purified libraries were quantified using a Qubit 3.0 fluorometer, sized with a Bioanalyzer 2100, and then quantified again using the KAPA Library Quantification kit. Each immunoSEQ 96-well plate was sequenced on its own single-read 150-cycle Illumina NextSeq 550 flow cell. As for how the authors treated the data: Because the immunoSEQ output held only junctional sequences and lacked quality scores, the filtering could not match the filtering applied to full-length reads. Sequences were annotated with PyIR, a Python wrapper for IgBLAST v1.9, and V/J genes and CDR3 were assigned using IMGT germline references. Any read was removed if the V/J assignment was weak (E-value above 1e-6), the CDR3 was missing, or the read contained stop codons, out-of-frame junctions, or ambiguous translated residues. V3J clonotypes were defined as sequences sharing the same inferred V gene, J gene, and CDR3 amino acid sequence. Percentage overlap between repertoires was calculated by dividing the number of shared unique clonotypes by the size of the smaller repertoire. Richness of each repertoire was evaluated using RTK rarefaction, the Chao1 estimator, and Recon v2.1 estimates of unobserved clonotypes. For all TCRbeta clonotypes obtained by the gDNA method from four donors, generation probabilities were computed with OLGA. TCRdb provides this immuneACCESS table in a form limited to in-frame rearrangements. Some clones are lacking; in checked studies, under half of them reflect an unresolved V gene, and why the rest are absent is not known. V, J and clone size derive from that table, while D and trimming were established from the DNA sequence. In this sample the table shows 2 million to 2.5 million clones, over 85% of which occur a single time. The top ten clones comprise 0.85% to 1.3% of the sample.

In this chain, TRBV9 is recombined with TRBJ2-1; there is no confident call for the D gene. The receptor comes from a man in his late teens or twenties in good health. Sequences were obtained from naive CD8+ T cells sorted from blood. The meaning of the sample's cell subset or site label: CD45RA+CCR7+. The sequenced DNA is TGTGCCAGCAGCGTGTCCAATGAGCAGTTCTTC. This is translated as CASSVSNEQFF.